Shown below are 22 T cell receptor beta chains from a single sample sequenced in a study of blood T cell repertoires in COVID-19. TCRdb keeps only in-frame clones here, not all; method: immunoSEQ multiplex PCR. This table has approximately 96,000 clones, more than 90% appearing once. Sequenced material: peripheral blood. The receptors derive from a human donor with active COVID-19. The donor label of this sample is uncertain.

The J gene is TRBJ1-3, the V gene TRBV9, with D possibly matching TRBD1 (5 bases). Trimming cost V 6 bases and J 3 bases, with 16 bases left between them. The CDR3 spans 15 residues. Germline CDR1 and CDR2: SGDLS and YYNGEE. The CDR3 bases are TGTGCCAGCACCCAGGAGGGACGCAGTGGAAACACCATATATTTT. It yields the protein CASTQEGRSGNTIYF.

The V gene is TRBV7-9, the J gene TRBJ1-1; 7 bases align to TRBD1. The length of the CDR3 is 17 residues. CDR1 and CDR2 (germline): SEHNR, FQNEAQ (reference sequence). Trimming cost V 2 bases and J 5 bases; bases outside gene matches: 14. As DNA, the CDR3 is TGTGCCAGCAGCTTATTACAGGGGCTTGGAGGGTGGACTGAAGCTTTCTTT. As protein: CASSLLQGLGGWTEAFF.

The genes are TRBV28 and TRBJ1-2, with D unclear. The V end lost 3 bases, the J end lost 3 bases, and 8 bases lay between the germline ends. This CDR3 is 13 amino acids long. Germline V CDR1 and CDR2: MDHEN, SYDVKM. The CDR3 protein is CASSFIVYYGYTF. As DNA, the CDR3 is TGTGCCAGCAGTTTTATAGTTTACTATGGCTACACCTTC.

V is TRBV27 and J is TRBJ2-7, with D perhaps TRBD1 (6 bases). CDR1 MNHEY and CDR2 SMNVEV come from the germline V gene (reference sequence). The ends were cut back, 0 bases at V and 3 bases at J, with 15 bases in the middle. The CDR3 runs 16 residues. CDR3 nucleotides: TGTGCCAGCAGTTTATCGGGGAGAACAGGGTTCTACGAGCAGTACTTC. It specifies CASSLSGRTGFYEQYF.

The chain employs TRBV18 and TRBJ2-7, with D possibly TRBD1 on 6 matching bases. The CDR3 totals 12 residues. Trimming left V 7 bases short and J 2 bases short, with 9 bases between. Germline V lookup: CDR1 KGHSH, CDR2 LQKENI. The CDR3 spells CASWDTTYEQYF. The CDR3 DNA follows: TGTGCCAGCTGGGACACAACCTACGAGCAGTACTTC.

The chain couples TRBV11-2 to TRBJ2-7; D not resolved. V was clipped by 3 bases and J by 3 bases, with 12 bases between them. This CDR3 contains 14 residues. CDR1 and CDR2 from the germline V gene are SGHAT and FQNNGV. The CDR3 reads CASSFGSVRYEQYF. Written as DNA, the CDR3 is TGTGCCAGCAGCTTCGGAAGCGTCCGCTACGAGCAGTACTTC.

This rearrangement joins TRBV5-1 to TRBJ1-2, with 9 bases identical to TRBD1. Germline CDR1 and CDR2: SGHRS and YFSETQ. The J segment lost 2 bases and the V segment lost 2 bases, leaving 1 base of the junction unmatched. The CDR3 spans 14 residues. The CDR3 region has the DNA TGCGCCAGCAGCTTACAGGGGGCGAACTATGGCTACACCTTC. Residues: CASSLQGANYGYTF.

This rearrangement joins TRBV19 to TRBJ1-4; D may be TRBD1 (5 bases). Germline V CDR1 and CDR2: LNHDA, SQIVND (reference sequence). This CDR3 is built from 15 residues. V shed 1 base and J shed 0 bases, with 6 bases lying between them. DNA of the CDR3: TGTGCCAGTAGTATAGTGACAGCAACTAATGAAAAACTGTTTTTT. Residues: CASSIVTATNEKLFF.

This clone was observed a single time. This chain joins TRBV20-1 and TRBJ2-1; 7 positions match TRBD1. CDR3 length: 11 amino acids. The germline CDR1 and CDR2 sequences are DFQATT and SNEGSKA (reference sequence). V trimming: 3 bases; J trimming: 15 bases; junction bases outside the gene matches: 8. CDR3 coding DNA: TGCAGTGCTAGTTGGCCGCCAGGGGGGTTCTTC. Protein product: CSASWPPGGFF.

V is TRBV19 and J is TRBJ1-5; TRBD1 might be the D (6 bases). Germline CDR1 and CDR2: LNHDA and SQIVND (reference sequence). This CDR3 has 16 residues. Trimming took 5 bases from V and 0 from J, leaving 14 bases between them. This chain's CDR3 is CASSDIRTASNQPQHF. The CDR3 DNA sequence: TGTGCCAGTAGTGATATTAGGACAGCTAGCAATCAGCCCCAGCATTTT.

This rearrangement joins TRBV27 to TRBJ2-1, with TRBD2 identical over 15 bases. V lost 2 bases, J lost 6 bases, and 2 bases stayed unmatched. The CDR3 loop spans 16 amino acids. Germline V gene data show CDR1 as MNHEY and CDR2 as SMNVEV (reference sequence). The CDR3 reads CASSLGLAGGGNEQFF. CDR3 nucleotide sequence: TGTGCCAGCAGTTTAGGACTAGCGGGAGGGGGCAATGAGCAGTTCTTC.

This rearrangement joins TRBV3-1 (or the pseudogene TRBV3-2) to TRBJ2-1; TRBD2 aligns across 12 bases. Per germline, CDR1 LGHDT and CDR2 YNNKEL (reference sequence). With 0 bases clipped from V and 12 bases from J, the junction kept 9 bases outside the gene matches. The CDR3 extends over 16 amino acids. DNA for the CDR3: TGTGCCAGCAGCCAAGATCCGGCTAGCGGGGGGGCCGGGCAGTTCTTC. The encoded protein is CASSQDPASGGAGQFF.

This clone was found once. CDR3 bases: TGTGCCAGCAGTCCCAGTGACACTGAGTCCCCCTACAATGAGCAGTTCTTC. This encodes CASSPSDTESPYNEQFF. This chain connects TRBV25-1 to TRBJ2-1; no definite D call. Deletions cut 5 bases from V and 2 bases from J, with 19 bases between. The germline CDR1 and CDR2 sequences are MGHDK and SYGVNS. The CDR3 runs 17 residues.

Details on this clone: Other DNA sequences in this specimen translate into the identical CDR3. The V call is TRBV3-1 (or the pseudogene TRBV3-2), the J call TRBJ1-6; 8 nucleotides line up with TRBD1. V was clipped by 7 bases and J by 8 bases; unmatched bases: 4. CDR3 length equals 13 residues. Looked up from germline, CDR1 is LGHDT and CDR2 is YNNKEL (reference sequence). CDR3 coding DNA: TGTGCCAGCACTCAGGGGGCTTATTCACCCCTCCACTTT. Translated, it gives CASTQGAYSPLHF.

This rearrangement joins TRBV5-1 to TRBJ1-1; the D is unclear. V was pared by 4 bases and J by 0 bases, with 7 bases between. Germline assignment: CDR1 SGHRS and CDR2 YFSETQ. CDR3 size: 13 residues. DNA for the CDR3: TGCGCCAGCAGCGGGCAGCTGAACACTGAAGCTTTCTTT. Protein: CASSGQLNTEAFF.

The chain recombines TRBV11-2 with TRBJ1-6; D gene unclear. From germline, CDR1 is SGHAT and CDR2 FQNNGV. V was pared by 0 bases and J by 0 bases, with 12 bases between. This CDR3 has 18 amino acids. The CDR3 protein is CASSLETSWSSYNSPLHF. CDR3 coding DNA: TGTGCCAGCAGCTTAGAGACCTCCTGGAGCTCCTATAATTCACCCCTCCACTTT.

The DNA for the CDR3 is TGTGCCAGCAGCCCTGGACAATGGGCCGAGCAAGGCATTCAGTACTTC. The encoded protein is CASSPGQWAEQGIQYF. The V call is TRBV3-1 (or the pseudogene TRBV3-2), the J call TRBJ2-4, with TRBD1 as a possible D gene (5 bases). Deletions cut 4 bases from V and 9 bases from J, with 22 bases between. The CDR3 is made up of 16 amino acids. The germline gives CDR1 LGHDT, CDR2 YNNKEL (reference sequence).

The chain carries TRBV29-1 and TRBJ2-1, with D perhaps TRBD2 (6 bases). The CDR3 consists of 13 residues. Germline assignment: CDR1 SQVTM and CDR2 ANQGSEA. V was pared by 4 bases and J by 9 bases, with 16 bases between. CDR3 coding DNA: TGCAGCGTTGGGGGGGATCAAGCCAGTGAGCAGTTCTTC. Protein product: CSVGGDQASEQFF.

V is TRBV9 and J is TRBJ1-2; 8 bases line up with TRBD1. Trimming cost V 0 bases and J 3 bases; bases outside gene matches: 4. This CDR3 is built from 15 residues. Germline V gives CDR1 SGDLS, CDR2 YYNGEE. The CDR3 here is CASSVETGGDYGYTF. DNA of the CDR3: TGTGCCAGCAGCGTAGAAACAGGGGGGGACTATGGCTACACCTTC.

The sample holds a few counts of this clone. This rearrangement joins TRBV3-1 (or the pseudogene TRBV3-2) to TRBJ2-2, with D maybe TRBD2 (5 bases). V was clipped by 0 bases and J by 0 bases, with 14 bases between them. CDR1 LGHDT and CDR2 YNNKEL come from the germline V gene (reference sequence). This CDR3 has 18 residues. This CDR3 is CASSQDLGRVTNTGELFF. The CDR3 bases are TGTGCCAGCAGCCAAGATTTAGGGCGGGTGACGAACACCGGGGAGCTGTTTTTT.

This rearrangement joins TRBV28 to TRBJ2-5, with a possible D match to TRBD2 (6 bases). Trimming cost V 1 base and J 7 bases, with 19 bases left between them. Germline assignment: CDR1 MDHEN and CDR2 SYDVKM. The length of the CDR3 is 16 residues. The CDR3: CASSLSPGTFEGTQYF. The CDR3 DNA follows: TGTGCCAGCAGTTTATCTCCGGGGACTTTCGAGGGGACCCAGTACTTC.

Of note for this clone: Additional DNA sequences in this sample encode the identical CDR3. This chain uses TRBV18 with TRBJ1-5; D is possibly TRBD1 (6 bases). Trimming shortened V by 6 bases and J by 4 bases, and 10 bases separated the two germline ends. The CDR3 sequence is 13 residues long. Germline V CDR1 and CDR2: KGHSH, LQKENI. CDR3 coding DNA: TGTGCCAGCTCCCCCGACAGGAATCAGCCCCAGCATTTT. Its protein is CASSPDRNQPQHF.